This TCR beta chain was observed in a study of CD8 T cells in ankylosing spondylitis (dated 2017 in TCRdb). With regard to the full study: The study profiled T cell receptor beta repertoires in healthy donors and ankylosing spondylitis patients to find disease-linked TCR variants. The whole study cohort included 95 to 130 healthy donors and about two dozen ankylosing spondylitis patients. Peripheral blood samples were taken, and synovial fluid was additionally collected from ankylosing spondylitis patients.

There are 16 amino acids in the CDR3, from cysteine to phenylalanine inclusive. Solely the CDR3 DNA is kept, with 48 bases framed from the first base. The germline V gene encodes CDR1 SGHDT and CDR2 YYEEEE. V lost 5 bases and J lost 0 bases, and the count of bases not matched to a germline gene is 10. The sequencer was an Illumina HiSeq 2500. TCR beta libraries were prepared by quantitative 5'-RACE with molecular barcodes. The authors' analysis ran thus. Disease-linked TCR variants were identified with a new computational method built on a probabilistic model of VDJ rearrangement. The public reads were reanalyzed by TCRdb: fastp trimming at Q25, MiXCR alignment, in-frame beta chains only. Each entry merges the rows of one CDR3 protein and shows their most common DNA and genes. The V and J calls shown here were made by TCRdb, not taken from the authors' results. The sample profile shows some 270,000 distinct CDR3 sequences; 15% to 20% of them were found once. The ten largest make up over 25% of the sample.

Paper-wide results and their limitations: Some motif variants had previously been reported in the synovial fluid and blood of reactive arthritis patients, which suggests shared mechanisms of disease initiation. Significant enrichment of the disease-linked clones was reported in matched synovial fluid samples from ankylosing spondylitis patients. The disease-linked clones showed a CD8+ phenotype and occurred at relatively low frequencies in peripheral blood. A TCR beta motif made up of several highly homologous amino acid variants appeared to be characteristic of blood from ankylosing spondylitis patients.

As concerns this clonotype: Its cognate antigen has yet to be identified. Per-nucleotide qualities are absent, and no much larger clonotype sits a single base away.

The sample was blood, either unsorted or a sorted T cell fraction (not recorded which). The clonotype comes from a male donor with ankylosing spondylitis or in good health (not recorded which). Rearrangement joined TRBV5-6 to TRBJ2-5; 7 bases in the middle match TRBD1. The sequenced DNA is TGTGCCAGCAGGAATCTATTCGGACAGGACCAAGAGACCCAGTACTTC. The translation is CASRNLFGQDQETQYF. Where the CDR3 stops, the reference TRBV5-6 and TRBJ2-5 genes take over; the full variable domain is DAGVTQSPTHLIKTRGQQVTLRCSPKSGHDTVSWYQQALGQGPQFIFQYYEEEERQRGNFPDRFSGHQFPNYSSELNVNALLLGDSALYLCASRNLFGQDQETQYFGPGTRLLVL.